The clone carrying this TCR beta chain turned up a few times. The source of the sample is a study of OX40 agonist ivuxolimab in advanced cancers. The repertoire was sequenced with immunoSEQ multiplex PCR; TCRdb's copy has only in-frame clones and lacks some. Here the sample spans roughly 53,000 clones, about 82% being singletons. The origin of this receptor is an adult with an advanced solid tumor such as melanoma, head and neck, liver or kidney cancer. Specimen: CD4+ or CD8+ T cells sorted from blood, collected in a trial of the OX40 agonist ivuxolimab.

The CDR3 protein is CSAALGAEAFF. For the CDR3, the DNA is TGCAGTGCTGCACTGGGGGCTGAAGCTTTCTTT. The rearrangement uses TRBV20-1 and TRBJ1-1; D possibly corresponds to TRBD1 (5 bases). Per the germline V gene, CDR1 is DFQATT and CDR2 is SNEGSKA (reference sequence). Trimming removed 5 bases at V and 6 bases at J, with 10 bases between. The CDR3 length is 11 residues.